Listed here is a single T cell receptor beta chain. Its antigen is unknown. The CDR3 spans 13 residues. V dropped 1 base and J dropped 4; count of bases not matched to a gene: 3. Germline assignment: CDR1 GTSNPN and CDR2 SVGIG (reference sequence). The sample originates from a study of T cell responses to AZD1222 COVID-19 vaccine. Study-wide findings and caveats: After the peak T cell response, and only then, were repertoires sampled.

Method: immunoSEQ multiplex PCR; TCRdb's copy keeps in-frame clones and lacks some. This table holds about 49,000 clones, 65% to 85% found once. The genes are TRBV30 and TRBJ1-2; 7 nucleotides match TRBD1. The sample was peripheral blood, taken on day 0 of MenACWY control vaccination. This TCR was sampled from an adult in good health. The CDR3 protein is CAWSAGTVYGYTF. DNA for the CDR3: TGTGCCTGGAGTGCCGGGACAGTCTATGGCTACACCTTC.